Below, 10 T cell receptor gamma chains from the same sample are listed, as sequenced in a study of gamma delta lymphoproliferative disorders and STAT genes. The receptor sequences were amplified from genomic DNA of peripheral blood mononuclear cells. TCRdb ran CATT on the multiplex PCR reads. This table has over 3,500 gamma-chain clones, 6% to 7.5% appearing once. The sequenced sample was blood. The source is a human donor in good health.

The V gene is TRGV3, the J gene TRGJP2. The J gene is not listed in TCRdb, so it was assigned here from a DNA match to germline. J gave up 10 bases and V 6 bases, and 8 bases lay outside the gene matches. Germline V gene data show CDR1 as VTNTFY and CDR2 as YDVSTARD (reference sequence). This CDR3 is 12 amino acids long. Written as DNA, the CDR3 is TGTGCCACCTGGAGCGGGGTTTGGATCAAGACGTTT. It encodes CATWSGVWIKTF.

Judged by abundance, this clone is medium-sized. The chain employs TRGV2 and TRGJ1 or TRGJ2. The J gene, absent from TCRdb, was called here by matching the DNA to germline. Germline-derived CDR1 and CDR2 are EGSNGY and YDSYNSKV. V lost 2 bases to trimming and J lost 7 bases; unmatched junction nucleotides: 2. CDR3 length equals 11 residues. This chain's CDR3 is CATWDAYKKLF. The CDR3 DNA reads TGTGCCACCTGGGACGCCTATAAGAAACTCTTT.

This clone appeared many times. The J gene is TRGJ1 or TRGJ2, the V gene TRGV5. Because TCRdb records no J gene, it was assigned here through a match of the DNA to germline. The junction had 11 bases not matched to a gene; V was cut back by 0 bases and J by 6 bases. Germline-derived CDR1 and CDR2 are VINAFY and YDVSNSKD. The CDR3 totals 15 residues. The chain's CDR3 is CATWDRPKAIYKKLF. CDR3 bases: TGTGCCACCTGGGACAGGCCTAAAGCGATTTATAAGAAACTCTTT.

The J gene was recorded as TRGJ1 or TRGJ2; no V gene was called. The CDR3 covers 9 residues. The chain's CDR3 is CATCRKKLF. CDR3 nucleotides: TGTGCCACCTGCCGTAAGAAACTCTTT.

Judged by abundance, this clone is medium-sized. The rearrangement joins TRGV10 to TRGJP1. TCRdb offers no J gene call, so here the DNA was matched to germline to obtain one. TRGV10 belongs to the ORF category, with a function that is uncertain. V trimming: 8 bases; J trimming: 0 bases; junction bases outside the gene matches: 16. The CDR3 totals 18 residues. CDR3 DNA: TGTGCTGCGTGGGACCCAATCATCATTTATACCACTGGTTGGTTCAAGATATTT. Translating gives CAAWDPIIIYTTGWFKIF.

The chain couples TRGV4 to TRGJ1 or TRGJ2. No J segment appears in TCRdb, so it was assigned here by matching the sequence to germline. Looked up from germline, CDR1 is EGSTGY and CDR2 is YDSYTSSV. The CDR3 spans 12 residues. With 7 bases clipped from V and 0 bases from J, the junction kept 3 bases outside the gene matches. The CDR3 DNA sequence: TGTGCCACCTGCCAGAATTATTATAAGAAACTCTTT. Translation: CATCQNYYKKLF.

This clone ranks as medium-sized. This same CDR3 is encoded by further DNA sequences in the sample. This rearrangement joins TRGV2 to TRGJ1 or TRGJ2. No J segment appears in TCRdb, so it was assigned here by matching the sequence to germline. With V trimmed by 0 bases and J by 7 bases, 6 bases remained unmatched. Germline CDR1 and CDR2: EGSNGY and YDSYNSKV. The CDR3 covers 13 residues. Here the CDR3 reads CATWDGPGYKKLF. In DNA form, the CDR3 reads TGTGCCACCTGGGACGGGCCGGGGTATAAGAAACTCTTT.

This clone ranks as medium-sized. Other DNA variants within this sample encode the same CDR3. The chain is built from TRGV8 and TRGJ1 or TRGJ2. In the absence of a J gene in TCRdb, the DNA was matched to germline to assign it here. Germline CDR1 reads VENAVY; CDR2 reads YDSYNSRV. Trimming removed 3 bases from V and 0 bases from J; junction bases left unmatched: 2. CDR3 size: 13 residues. CDR3 in amino acids: CATWDPNYYKKLF. In nucleotides, the CDR3 is TGTGCCACCTGGGATCCGAATTATTATAAGAAACTCTTT.

Judged by abundance, this clone is medium-sized. No DNA is shown, since the ends of the CDR3 on it are uncertain; the CDR3 is the one TCRdb lists. V gene assignment gives TRGV11, but the J gene was left uncalled. TRGV11 is placed among ORFs of uncertain function. A total of 15 residues make up the CDR3, ends included. This chain's CDR3 is CTTVPAGLGIYKKLF.

As to this clone: With only one base between it and a far larger clone, this is likely a read error. The DNA is left out, because the CDR3 cannot be placed on it with certainty; the CDR3 is given as TCRdb lists it. The J gene is uncalled and the V gene is TRGV11. TRGV11 is assigned to the ORF class and has an uncertain function. The CDR3 length is 17 residues, termini included. The CDR3 region is CTTVPVRSSQGGFKKLF.